This T cell receptor beta chain was documented in a study of Graves' ophthalmopathy and Graves' hyperthyroidism. RNA transcripts were the source from which TCR beta CDR3 regions were amplified. Scientists carried out first-round RT-PCR using HTBI primers and then a second-round multiplex PCR. TCRdb called the multiplex PCR reads again in MiXCR, with one record for every CDR3 protein. The table records approximately 500,000 distinct CDR3 sequences, 14% of them present only once. Germline lookup yields CDR1 KGHSH and CDR2 LQKENI. V lost 3 bases and J 0 bases, leaving 11 bases between the germline ends. The CDR3 sequence is 16 residues long. Disease in donors with ophthalmopathy had moderate-to-severe activity, CAS ≥3, NOSPECS ≥4 and under 3 months' duration. As diagnostic evidence, clinical symptoms, serum thyroxine, TRAb, thyroid ultrasound and orbital computed tomography were relied upon.

The clonotype comes from a young woman with Graves' ophthalmopathy. The chain employs TRBV18 and TRBJ2-2; the D gene is possibly TRBD2 (5 bases). Sample: blood. The CDR3 coding sequence is TGTGCCAGCTCACCGGGAGCGGCTACGAACACCGGGGAGCTGTTTTTT. Its translation is CASSPGAATNTGELFF.